The 2 T cell receptor beta chains reported below all come from one sample, sequenced in a study of response to subunit inactivated influenza vaccine listed by TCRdb under 2018. The method behind the library was RT-PCR. TCRdb records Illumina HiSeq 2500 as the sequencer. The public reads were reprocessed in TCRdb via fastp at Q25 and MiXCR, keeping in-frame beta chains. Duplicate CDR3 protein sequences are folded into a single record with the most common DNA and genes. For this sample there are 430,000 or so distinct CDR3 sequences; approximately 11% appear just once. About an eighth of the sample is held by the ten biggest clonotypes. The time point label on this specimen signifies: 45 to 55 days after influenza vaccine administration. The specimen comprised PBMCs from blood, sampled roughly 6 weeks after vaccination. The source of these receptors is a man over 45 who received an inactivated influenza vaccine. Donor details come from another sample of the same person, matched by shared clones.

This clonotype showed up many times. The chain couples TRBV5-5 to TRBJ2-7; D gene ambiguous. Germline CDR1 reads SGHKS; CDR2 reads YYEKEE (reference sequence). There are 16 residues in the CDR3. The germline V and J ends were trimmed by 1 base and 0 bases, with 14 bases remaining between them. Here the CDR3 DNA reads TGTGCCAGCAGCTTGACTATGGGCCCATCCTCCTACGAGCAGTACTTC. Amino acids: CASSLTMGPSSYEQYF.

J is TRBJ2-1 and V is TRBV10-3; TRBD2 matches 10 bases. With V trimmed by 6 bases and J by 0 bases, 2 bases remained unmatched. The CDR3 extends over 15 amino acids. The V gene's germline CDR1 is ENHRY and CDR2 SYGVKD. The CDR3 loop is CAISSSGSSYNEQFF. In nucleotides, the CDR3 is TGTGCCATCAGCTCTAGCGGGAGCTCCTACAATGAGCAGTTCTTC.